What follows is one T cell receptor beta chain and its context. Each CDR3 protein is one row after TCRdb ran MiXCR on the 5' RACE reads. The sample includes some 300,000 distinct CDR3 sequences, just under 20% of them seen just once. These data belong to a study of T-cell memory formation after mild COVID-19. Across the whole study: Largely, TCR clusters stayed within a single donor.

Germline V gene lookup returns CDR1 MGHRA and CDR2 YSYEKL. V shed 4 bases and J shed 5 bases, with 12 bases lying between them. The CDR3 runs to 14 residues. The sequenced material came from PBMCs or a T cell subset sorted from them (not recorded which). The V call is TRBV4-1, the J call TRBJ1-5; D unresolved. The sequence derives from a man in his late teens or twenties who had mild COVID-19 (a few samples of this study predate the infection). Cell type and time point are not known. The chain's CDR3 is CASSPGAVHQPQHF. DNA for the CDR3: TGCGCCAGCAGCCCGGGCGCCGTGCATCAGCCCCAGCATTTT.